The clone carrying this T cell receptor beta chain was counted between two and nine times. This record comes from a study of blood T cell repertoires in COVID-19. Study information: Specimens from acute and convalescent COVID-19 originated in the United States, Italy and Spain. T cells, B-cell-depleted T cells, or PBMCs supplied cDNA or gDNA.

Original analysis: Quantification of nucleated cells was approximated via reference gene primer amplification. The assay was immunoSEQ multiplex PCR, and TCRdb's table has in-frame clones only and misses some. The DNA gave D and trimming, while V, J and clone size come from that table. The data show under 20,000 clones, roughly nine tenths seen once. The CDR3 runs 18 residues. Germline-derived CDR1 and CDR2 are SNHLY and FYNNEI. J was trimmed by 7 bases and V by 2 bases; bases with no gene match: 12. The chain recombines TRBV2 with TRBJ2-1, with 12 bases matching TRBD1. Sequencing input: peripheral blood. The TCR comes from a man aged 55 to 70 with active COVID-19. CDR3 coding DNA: TGTGCCAGCAGTGAACGCCTCGCGCGGGACAGGGGGCGGAATGAGCAGTTCTTC. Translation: CASSERLARDRGRNEQFF.